Listed below are T cell receptor beta chains from one sample, sequenced in a study of PD-1 blockade in classical Hodgkin lymphoma. Clones were read by immunoSEQ multiplex PCR, and TCRdb kept only the in-frame ones, dropping some. The sample shows about 97,000 clones, approximately 88% of them seen only once. The sequencing used peripheral blood mononuclear cells (PBMCs), collected at baseline. These receptors all come from a human donor with classical Hodgkin lymphoma. Both conserved end residues are part of each CDR3. The D gene is left open where the match is weak. The size of a clone is reported for some rows only, either as once, few or many, or as a class for expanded clones.

>NA|TRBJ1-5|TRBD1|TRBV2
CASSANVGRTGGNQPQHF
TGTGCCAGCAGTGCGAATGTAGGCAGGACAGGAGGCAATCAGCCCCAGCATTTT
>NA|TRBJ2-1|TRBD2|TRBV6-5
CASRTSGSLNEQFF
TGTGCCAGCAGGACTAGCGGGAGTCTCAATGAGCAGTTCTTC
>once|TRBJ2-3|NA|TRBV28
CATTPQRATDTQYF
TGTGCCACCACGCCCCAGCGGGCCACAGATACGCAGTATTTT
>NA|TRBJ2-3|NA|TRBV9
CASSSYSTDTQYF
TGTGCCAGCAGCTCCTACAGCACAGATACGCAGTATTTT
>NA|TRBJ2-3|NA|TRBV7-7
CASSQVPTDTQYF
TGTGCCAGCAGCCAGGTCCCCACAGATACGCAGTATTTT
>NA|TRBJ2-7|NA|TRBV29-1
CSVGASPYEQYF
TGCAGCGTGGGGGCCAGTCCCTACGAGCAGTACTTC
>once|TRBJ2-6|NA|TRBV10-3
CAISGQSGANVLTF
TGTGCCATCAGTGGACAGTCTGGGGCCAACGTCCTGACTTTC
>NA|TRBJ2-2|TRBD2|TRBV6-5
CASRPGLAAGELFF
TGTGCCAGCAGACCGGGACTAGCGGCCGGGGAGCTGTTTTTT
>NA|TRBJ2-2|NA|TRBV10-3
CAISPFAGELFF
TGTGCCATCAGTCCGTTCGCCGGGGAGCTGTTTTTT
>NA|TRBJ2-7|NA|TRBV5-4
CASSLRGLEQYF
TGTGCCAGCAGCTTAAGAGGTCTCGAGCAGTACTTC
>NA|TRBJ2-3|NA|TRBV29-1
CSVEAGSDTQYF
TGCAGCGTTGAAGCGGGTTCAGATACGCAGTATTTT